A single sample is the source of the 32 T cell receptor beta chains below, sequenced in a study of T cell responses to AZD1222 COVID-19 vaccine. TCRdb's copy holds only in-frame clones and misses some; the assay was immunoSEQ multiplex PCR. The sample includes more than 100,000 clones, 88% of them seen just once. The sample here was peripheral blood, taken on day 0 of AZD1222 vaccination. These receptors originate from an adult in good health.

V and J are TRBV15 and TRBJ2-1, with 10 bases lining up with TRBD2. Germline values: CDR1 LNHNV, CDR2 YYDKDF (reference sequence). The V and J ends lost 0 bases and 7 bases, in that order; junction bases with no gene match: 3. This CDR3 contains 15 residues. CDR3 in DNA: TGTGCCACCAGCAGAGATCCGGGACTAGCGAATGAGCAGTTCTTC. This encodes CATSRDPGLANEQFF.

This chain uses TRBV28 with TRBJ2-3; 7 nucleotides align to TRBD2. The CDR3 consists of 16 residues. Germline loops: CDR1 MDHEN, CDR2 SYDVKM. The junction had 9 bases not matched to a gene; V was cut back by 5 bases and J by 1 base. The CDR3 nucleotides are TGTGCCAGCAGTCCACCGCTAGCGGCCCGCACAGATACGCAGTATTTT. This gives the protein CASSPPLAARTDTQYF.

This chain uses TRBV6-1 with TRBJ2-5; D might be TRBD2 (5 bases). V lost 2 bases and J 5 bases, leaving 15 bases between the germline ends. Germline CDR1 is MNHNS and CDR2 is SASEGT. The CDR3 covers 15 residues. CDR3 sequence: CASSELGDPRETQYF. Written as DNA, the CDR3 is TGTGCCAGCAGTGAATTGGGAGATCCTCGGGAGACCCAGTACTTC.

This clone has more than one count but fewer than ten. The chain carries TRBV30 and TRBJ1-6; no reliable D call. Germline V gives CDR1 GTSNPN, CDR2 SVGIG (reference sequence). This CDR3 region has 15 residues. Trimming took off 1 base at V and 10 bases at J, with 17 bases between the two ends. The CDR3 spells CAWSGVIAGESPLHF. CDR3 DNA: TGTGCCTGGAGTGGGGTTATCGCCGGAGAATCACCCCTCCACTTT. Using reference TRBV30 and TRBJ1-6 for the parts outside the CDR3, the full variable domain is SQTIHQWPATLVQPVGSPLSLECTVEGTSNPNLYWYRQAAGRGLQLLFYSVGIGQISSEVPQNLSASRPQDRQFILSSKKLLLSDSGFYLCAWSGVIAGESPLHFGNGTRLTVT.

This clone was recorded once. The J gene is TRBJ2-7, the V gene TRBV6-5; TRBD1 is a possible D gene (6 bases). Germline V CDR1 and CDR2: MNHEY, SVGAGI. The CDR3 runs 11 residues. Trimming took off 9 bases at V and 5 bases at J, with 11 bases between the two ends. The CDR3 bases are TGTGCCAGTTCACAGGGCCACGAGCAGTACTTC. Translated, it gives CASSQGHEQYF.

The chain employs TRBV28 and TRBJ1-5; D is perhaps TRBD1 (6 bases). This CDR3 region has 13 residues. V lost 6 bases, J lost 9 bases, and 15 bases lay in between. Germline V gene data show CDR1 as MDHEN and CDR2 as SYDVKM. Written as DNA, the CDR3 is TGTGCCAGCAGGCAACAGGGCTCTCGGCCCCAGCATTTT. This gives the protein CASRQQGSRPQHF. The full variable domain, in which reference TRBV28 and TRBJ1-5 provide the parts outside the CDR3, is DVKVTQSSRYLVKRTGEKVFLECVQDMDHENMFWYRQDPGLGLRLIYFSYDVKMKEKGDIPEGYSVSREKKERFSLILESASTNQTSMYLCASRQQGSRPQHFGDGTRLSIL.

This clone has only one observation. The rearrangement joins TRBV6-2 or TRBV6-3 to TRBJ1-5; D is undetermined. Trimming took off 6 bases at V and 7 bases at J, with 13 bases between the two ends. The CDR3 consists of 13 residues. Germline lookup yields CDR1 MNHEY and CDR2 SVGEGT. The chain's CDR3 is CASSLSVNQPQHF. The CDR3 DNA sequence: TGTGCCAGCAGCCTCAGCGTTAACCAGCCCCAGCATTTT.

CDR3 residues: CASSLGLTLVNTIYF. The CDR3 DNA is TGTGCCAGCAGTTTGGGTCTCACTCTGGTCAACACCATATATTTT. This chain joins TRBV28 and TRBJ1-3; D ambiguous. The V gene's germline CDR1 is MDHEN and CDR2 SYDVKM. This CDR3 has 15 amino acids. Trimming pared 3 bases from V and 7 bases from J, leaving 16 bases between.

The V and J genes are TRBV7-9 and TRBJ1-4; no clear D gene. CDR3 length equals 15 residues. Germline CDR1 is SEHNR and CDR2 is FQNEAQ (reference sequence). The V gene lost 5 bases and the J gene lost 4 bases, with 14 bases spanning the gap. The chain's CDR3 is CASSPPGGFNEKLFF. The CDR3, as DNA: TGTGCCAGCAGCCCACCGGGCGGGTTTAATGAAAAACTGTTTTTT.

V gene TRBV15 combines with J gene TRBJ2-1; 7 bases are a match to TRBD2. V gave up 6 bases and J gave up 0 bases; unmatched junction bases: 11. The CDR3 loop spans 17 amino acids. Germline assignment: CDR1 LNHNV and CDR2 YYDKDF (reference sequence). The CDR3 DNA sequence: TGTGCCACCAGTCCTGCAAGAGCGGGAAGCTCCTACAATGAGCAGTTCTTC. Translated: CATSPARAGSSYNEQFF.

The V call is TRBV7-9, the J call TRBJ2-7, with D possibly being TRBD1 or TRBD2 (7 bases each). V was cut by 1 base and J by 2 bases, with 12 bases left in between. In germline, CDR1 is SEHNR, CDR2 FQNEAQ (reference sequence). CDR3 length: 15 residues. In nucleotides, the CDR3 is TGTGCCAGCAGCTTAGAGTCAGGGGGGGCCTACGAGCAGTACTTC. It specifies CASSLESGGAYEQYF. Supplemented by reference TRBV7-9 and TRBJ2-7, the full variable domain reads DTGVSQNPRHKITKRGQNVTFRCDPISEHNRLYWYRQTLGQGPEFLTYFQNEAQLEKSRLLSDRFSAERPKGSFSTLEIQRTEQGDSAMYLCASSLESGGAYEQYFGPGTRLTVT.

This rearrangement joins TRBV2 to TRBJ2-2, with 8 bases matching TRBD2. The CDR3 length is 15 residues. CDR1 and CDR2 from the germline V gene are SNHLY and FYNNEI. V lost 6 bases to trimming and J lost 3 bases; unmatched junction nucleotides: 6. The CDR3 coding sequence is TGTGCCAGCAGGGGGTTAGCGGGATACACCGGGGAGCTGTTTTTT. Translating gives CASRGLAGYTGELFF. Using reference TRBV2 and TRBJ2-2 for the parts outside the CDR3, the full variable domain is EPEVTQTPSHQVTQMGQEVILRCVPISNHLYFYWYRQILGQKVEFLVSFYNNEISEKSEIFDDQFSVERPDGSNFTLKIRSTKLEDSAMYFCASRGLAGYTGELFFGEGSRLTVL.

This clone occurred once. The chain has TRBV6-1 and TRBJ2-5, with D hard to call. CDR1 is MNHNS and CDR2 is SASEGT in the germline V gene. The CDR3 runs 12 residues. V lost 7 bases, J lost 2 bases, and 8 bases lay in between. CDR3 DNA: TGTGCCAGCAATGGTCGGCAAGAGACCCAGTACTTC. This sequence encodes CASNGRQETQYF.

The chain has TRBV6-6 and TRBJ1-5; 7 bases map to TRBD1. CDR1 is MNHNY, CDR2 SVGAGI, per germline (reference sequence). CDR3 length equals 16 residues. Germline trimming cut 0 bases from V and 9 bases from J; bases unmatched to any gene: 11. This CDR3 is CASSYSTGRSGGPQHF. The CDR3 DNA sequence: TGTGCCAGCAGTTACTCGACAGGGAGGTCCGGGGGGCCCCAGCATTTT.

The gene calls are TRBV27 and TRBJ1-1, with a possible D match to TRBD1 (5 bases). This CDR3 is built from 14 residues. Germline CDR1 is MNHEY and CDR2 is SMNVEV (reference sequence). Trimming took 2 bases from V and 5 from J, leaving 12 bases between them. CDR3 residues: CASSLQGSGTEAFF. CDR3 coding DNA: TGTGCCAGCAGTTTACAGGGATCGGGGACTGAAGCTTTCTTT.

This chain joins TRBV6-1 and TRBJ1-1, with 8 bases aligning to TRBD1. CDR1 MNHNS and CDR2 SASEGT come from the germline V gene. With 2 bases clipped from V and 0 bases from J, the junction kept 5 bases outside the gene matches. This CDR3 spans 16 amino acids. CDR3 DNA: TGTGCCAGCAGTGAATGGCAGGGGGCAATGAACACTGAAGCTTTCTTT. It is translated as CASSEWQGAMNTEAFF.

The V call is TRBV9, the J call TRBJ1-4; TRBD1 might be the D (6 bases). V was shortened by 0 bases and J by 6 bases, with 12 bases between the two germline ends. Germline loops: CDR1 SGDLS, CDR2 YYNGEE. The CDR3 runs to 15 residues. The CDR3 nucleotides are TGTGCCAGCAGCGTAGCGGGGGCGGGGGATGAAAAACTGTTTTTT. This codes for CASSVAGAGDEKLFF.

The V call is TRBV9, the J call TRBJ1-4; D is uncertain. Deletions cut 7 bases from V and 0 bases from J, with 13 bases between. Looked up from germline, CDR1 is SGDLS and CDR2 is YYNGEE. The CDR3 has 15 residues. The CDR3 DNA reads as TGTGCCAGCGGCCCAGGAGGCGCAACTAATGAAAAACTGTTTTTT. It is translated as CASGPGGATNEKLFF.

The gene calls are TRBV28 and TRBJ2-7, with 7 nucleotides matching TRBD1. CDR3 size: 15 residues. Looked up from germline, CDR1 is MDHEN and CDR2 is SYDVKM. V shed 2 bases, J shed 3 bases, and the junction held 7 bases outside the gene matches. CDR3 in amino acids: CASSLPTGFGYEQYF. The CDR3 coding sequence is TGTGCCAGCAGTTTACCGACAGGGTTCGGCTACGAGCAGTACTTC.

This clone was seen once. The CDR3 here is CASSLSDKTNTEAFF. The DNA of the CDR3 is TGTGCCAGCAGTTTAAGTGACAAGACGAACACTGAAGCTTTCTTT. V is TRBV28 and J is TRBJ1-1; no clear D gene. Germline CDR1 MDHEN, CDR2 SYDVKM. Trimming cost V 2 bases and J 1 base, with 11 bases left between them. The CDR3 consists of 15 residues.

CDR3 nucleotide sequence: TGTGCCAGCAGTCTCCGGGGGCCGAACACTGAAGCTTTCTTT. It translates to CASSLRGPNTEAFF. The genes are TRBV28 and TRBJ1-1; a possible D gene is TRBD1 (6 bases). CDR1 and CDR2 from the germline V gene are MDHEN and SYDVKM. Between the trimmed V and J ends, which lost 5 bases and 1 base, there was a span of 11 bases. The CDR3 has 14 amino acids.

The chain links TRBV7-3 to TRBJ2-1; 8 bases align to TRBD2. V lost 5 bases to trimming and J lost 6 bases; unmatched junction nucleotides: 3. CDR1 is SGHTA and CDR2 is FQGTGA in the germline V gene. The CDR3 has 13 amino acids. As DNA, the CDR3 is TGTGCCAGCAGCATAAGCGGGAGCAATGAGCAGTTCTTC. Amino acid sequence: CASSISGSNEQFF.

V usage is TRBV18 and J usage is TRBJ1-4; unclear D gene. Trimming removed 1 base from V and 0 bases from J, with 12 bases in between. The germline V gene has CDR1 KGHSH and CDR2 LQKENI. The CDR3 contains 17 residues. CDR3 loop: CASSPLGLTPTNEKLFF. CDR3 nucleotide sequence: TGTGCCAGCTCACCACTGGGCCTAACACCAACTAATGAAAAACTGTTTTTT.

In nucleotides, the CDR3 is TGTGCCAGCGCGGCGACAGGTTTGGGAGGGAGCAATCAGCCCCAGCATTTT. Amino acid sequence: CASAATGLGGSNQPQHF. The chain couples TRBV2 to TRBJ1-5, with TRBD1 as a possible D gene (6 bases). CDR3 length: 17 residues. Between the trimmed V and J ends, which lost 8 bases and 1 base, there was a span of 21 bases. Per germline, CDR1 SNHLY and CDR2 FYNNEI. The full variable domain, rest sourced from reference TRBV2 and TRBJ1-5, is EPEVTQTPSHQVTQMGQEVILRCVPISNHLYFYWYRQILGQKVEFLVSFYNNEISEKSEIFDDQFSVERPDGSNFTLKIRSTKLEDSAMYFCASAATGLGGSNQPQHFGDGTRLSIL.

V is TRBV27 and J is TRBJ1-6, with D possibly being TRBD1 (5 bases). V was pared by 3 bases and J by 7 bases, with 13 bases between. Germline loops: CDR1 MNHEY, CDR2 SMNVEV (reference sequence). This CDR3 contains 15 residues. The CDR3 bases are TGTGCCAGCAGTTTGGGCCGGGGGTTGAATTCACCCCTCCACTTT. It encodes CASSLGRGLNSPLHF.

A remark on this clone: At the DNA level, this CDR3 is encoded by other sequences in the same sample as well. The chain has TRBV19 and TRBJ2-3, with TRBD1 matching over 8 bases. This CDR3 has 14 amino acids. From germline, CDR1 is LNHDA and CDR2 SQIVND (reference sequence). The V segment lost 3 bases and the J segment 5 bases; nucleotides outside the gene matches: 4. The CDR3 reads CASSIQGAKDTQYF. CDR3 nucleotides: TGTGCCAGTAGTATTCAGGGGGCAAAAGATACGCAGTATTTT.

The rearrangement uses TRBV18 and TRBJ2-7, with a weak D call TRBD2 (5 bases). Germline CDR1 KGHSH, CDR2 LQKENI. This CDR3 region has 13 residues. V lost 2 bases and J lost 2, with 7 bases in between. The CDR3 reads CASSPGLAYEQYF. The CDR3 DNA follows: TGTGCCAGCTCACCAGGACTGGCCTACGAGCAGTACTTC.

This chain connects TRBV5-1 to TRBJ2-4, with D perhaps TRBD2 (6 bases). V lost 6 bases and J 6 bases, leaving 7 bases between the germline ends. The CDR3 sequence is 11 residues long. Germline V gives CDR1 SGHRS, CDR2 YFSETQ. This chain's CDR3 is CASMEGNIQYF. In DNA form, the CDR3 reads TGCGCCAGCATGGAGGGAAACATTCAGTACTTC.

This chain links TRBV2 with TRBJ2-6; D assignment may be TRBD1 or TRBD2 (5 bases each). This CDR3 is 15 amino acids long. Deletions cut 8 bases from V and 0 bases from J, with 11 bases between. The V gene's germline CDR1 is SNHLY and CDR2 FYNNEI. Here the CDR3 reads CASGTVSSGANVLTF. The CDR3 DNA is TGTGCCAGCGGGACGGTGAGCTCTGGGGCCAACGTCCTGACTTTC.

This chain joins TRBV5-4 and TRBJ2-7; 9 nucleotides align to TRBD2. The ends lost 4 bases at V and 1 base at J; junction bases unmatched: 3. The CDR3 is made up of 14 amino acids. The germline gives CDR1 SGHNT, CDR2 YYREEE (reference sequence). The CDR3: CASSPAGGSYEQYF. The CDR3 DNA sequence: TGTGCCAGCAGCCCCGCGGGGGGGTCCTACGAGCAGTACTTC.

The rearrangement links TRBV23-1 to TRBJ2-4, with D possibly being TRBD1 (6 bases). TRBV23-1 qualifies as an ORF whose function is uncertain. This CDR3 contains 17 residues. V was shortened by 0 bases and J by 0 bases, with 12 bases between the two germline ends. CDR3 amino acids: CASSQSGDTQAKNIQYF. The CDR3 region has the DNA TGCGCCAGCAGTCAATCGGGGGACACACAAGCCAAAAACATTCAGTACTTC.

This chain links TRBV28 with TRBJ1-2; TRBD1 aligns across 7 bases. Germline V gene lookup returns CDR1 MDHEN and CDR2 SYDVKM. V was clipped by 7 bases and J by 8 bases; unmatched bases: 10. This CDR3 has 13 residues. In DNA, the CDR3 is TGTGCCAGCATCAGTGGGACAGTCCCCGGCTACACCTTC. Protein: CASISGTVPGYTF.